The clone carrying this TCR beta chain was counted a few times. The target antigen is unknown. This specimen comes from a study of T-cell memory formation after mild COVID-19. Across the whole study: TCR clusters mostly belonged to single donors. General study points: The pre-infection memory compartment contained some responding clones, suggesting cross-reactive memory joined. CM and EM subsets held most contracting CD4+ clones; EMRA held CD8+ ones.

TCRdb re-analysed the 5' RACE reads in MiXCR, keeping a single row per CDR3 protein. This sample has 50,000 to 75,000 distinct CDR3 sequences; over 8.5% occur once, and the top ten carry about 1%. Germline loops: CDR1 ENHRY, CDR2 SYGVKD. There are 15 residues in the CDR3. Trimming took 0 bases from V and 4 from J; bases not matched to a gene: 4. This rearrangement joins TRBV10-3 to TRBJ1-2; 8 positions match TRBD1. The material sequenced was PBMCs or a T cell subset sorted from them (not recorded which). The sequence derives from a man between 18 and 35 years old who had mild COVID-19 (a few samples of this study predate the infection). Cell type and time point are not known. The chain's CDR3 is CAISESSGGIYGYTF. The CDR3 nucleotides read TGTGCCATCAGTGAGTCGTCAGGGGGCATCTATGGCTACACCTTC.